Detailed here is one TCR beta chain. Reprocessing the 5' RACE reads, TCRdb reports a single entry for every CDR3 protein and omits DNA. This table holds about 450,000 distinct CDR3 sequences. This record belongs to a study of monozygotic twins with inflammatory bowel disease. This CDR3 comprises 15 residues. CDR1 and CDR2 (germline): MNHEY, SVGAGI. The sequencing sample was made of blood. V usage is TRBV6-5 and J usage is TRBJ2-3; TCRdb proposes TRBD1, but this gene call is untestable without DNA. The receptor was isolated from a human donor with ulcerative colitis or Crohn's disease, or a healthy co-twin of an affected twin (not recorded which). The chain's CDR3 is CASSYWGGDTDTQYF.